The 13 T cell receptor beta chains below all came from one sample that was sequenced in a study of blood T cell repertoires in COVID-19 (TCRdb year 2020). The method behind the library was the immunoSEQ multiplex PCR assay. This is the immuneACCESS table as TCRdb keeps it, with only in-frame sequences that have V and J called. A part of the clones is gone; compared with another copy, unresolved V genes explain less than half, and the rest is unexplained. The sample table holds around 190,000 clones, of which approximately 75% were seen once. The leading ten clones occupy around 8.8% of the sample. The material sequenced was PBMCs or T cells enriched from blood (not recorded which). All receptors come from a man aged 35 to 55 who had recovered from COVID-19.

The chain combines TRBV7-9 with TRBJ1-2; D unclear. V was shortened by 2 bases and J by 4 bases, with 14 bases between the two germline ends. Germline loops: CDR1 SEHNR, CDR2 FQNEAQ (reference sequence). The CDR3 extends over 15 amino acids. In DNA, the CDR3 is TGTGCCAGCAGCTTAAGTTTCGAGGGAGGCTATGGCTACACCTTC. Translation gives CASSLSFEGGYGYTF.

The rearrangement links TRBV24-1 to TRBJ1-2; TRBD1 might be the D (6 bases). Germline assignment: CDR1 KGHDR and CDR2 SFDVKD. The V and J ends lost 4 bases and 3 bases respectively, with 14 bases between them. The CDR3 is 15 amino acids. CDR3 nucleotides: TGTGCCACCAGTGACTCCACAGGGCAGGACTATGGCTACACCTTC. Protein product: CATSDSTGQDYGYTF.

The chain links TRBV19 to TRBJ1-4; D is perhaps TRBD1 (5 bases). Germline CDR1 reads LNHDA; CDR2 reads SQIVND (reference sequence). Trimming cost V 3 bases and J 4 bases, with 6 bases left between them. The CDR3 runs 13 residues. CDR3 sequence: CASSIQGNEKLFF. CDR3 DNA: TGTGCCAGTAGTATCCAGGGTAATGAAAAACTGTTTTTT.

The chain carries TRBV5-6 and TRBJ1-6; weak D call: TRBD1 (5 bases). The CDR3 spans 14 residues. With 5 bases removed from V and 7 bases from J, the gap between germline ends came to 13 bases. In germline, CDR1 is SGHDT, CDR2 YYEEEE. In nucleotides, the CDR3 is TGTGCCAGCAGGCCGGGGGTCCGGAATTCACCCCTCCACTTT. It yields the protein CASRPGVRNSPLHF.

For the CDR3, the DNA is TGTGCCAGCACCCTCAATGCGTGGGAGACCCAGTACTTC. Protein product: CASTLNAWETQYF. This rearrangement joins TRBV12-3 or TRBV12-4 to TRBJ2-5; no reliable D call. This CDR3 region has 13 residues. Deletions cut 7 bases from V and 5 bases from J, with 14 bases between.

This clone was seen a single time. The rearrangement links TRBV4-1 to TRBJ1-2; unclear D gene. The CDR3 sequence is 15 residues long. Trimming shortened V by 1 base and J by 0 bases, and 9 bases separated the two germline ends. Germline V gene sequence: CDR1 MGHRA, CDR2 YSYEKL. CDR3 nucleotides: TGCGCCAGCAGCCAAGGCGGAGACCCTAACTATGGCTACACCTTC. The encoded protein is CASSQGGDPNYGYTF.

V usage is TRBV19 and J usage is TRBJ1-6, with 7 positions matching TRBD1. Germline V gives CDR1 LNHDA, CDR2 SQIVND (reference sequence). The CDR3 covers 16 residues. V lost 2 bases to trimming and J lost 6 bases; unmatched junction nucleotides: 7. The CDR3 region is CASSITRGTANSPLHF. CDR3 in DNA: TGTGCCAGTAGTATAACACGGGGGACAGCTAATTCACCCCTCCACTTT.

The chain has TRBV27 and TRBJ1-2, with 8 bases lining up with TRBD1. The CDR3 loop spans 15 amino acids. Germline CDR1 is MNHEY and CDR2 is SMNVEV (reference sequence). J was trimmed by 3 bases and V by 6 bases; bases with no gene match: 9. CDR3 coding DNA: TGTGCCAGCAGCCATCGACAGGGGCGGGACTATGGCTACACCTTC. Residues: CASSHRQGRDYGYTF.

In this sample, this clone turned up a few times. The chain combines TRBV6-1 with TRBJ2-7, with TRBD2 matching over 11 bases. There are 16 residues in the CDR3. J gave up 4 bases and V 2 bases, and 7 bases lay outside the gene matches. Germline V lookup: CDR1 MNHNS, CDR2 SASEGT. Here the CDR3 reads CASSERSSSGRYEQYF. CDR3 in DNA: TGTGCCAGCAGTGAACGTTCGTCTAGCGGGAGGTACGAGCAGTACTTC.

CDR3 loop: CATSDPDRGAFF. The CDR3 DNA is TGTGCCACCAGTGACCCCGACAGGGGGGCTTTCTTT. The chain has TRBV24-1 and TRBJ1-1; 9 positions agree with TRBD1. J was trimmed by 11 bases and V by 4 bases; bases with no gene match: 4. CDR1 is KGHDR, CDR2 SFDVKD, per germline. The CDR3 totals 12 residues.

The rearrangement links TRBV19 to TRBJ1-2; 8 nucleotides agree with TRBD1. V was clipped by 3 bases and J by 2 bases; unmatched bases: 5. The V gene's germline CDR1 is LNHDA and CDR2 SQIVND (reference sequence). The CDR3 covers 15 residues. CDR3 residues: CASSIPGQENYGYTF. In nucleotides, the CDR3 is TGTGCCAGTAGTATTCCGGGACAGGAGAACTATGGCTACACCTTC.

The rearrangement joins TRBV7-2 to TRBJ2-7, with D perhaps TRBD1 (5 bases). This CDR3 has 12 amino acids. The germline V gene has CDR1 SGHTA and CDR2 FQGNSA. Trimming left V 5 bases short and J 7 bases short, with 12 bases between. The CDR3 bases are TGTGCCAGCAGCCAATCAGGGTTTGAGCAGTACTTC. It translates to CASSQSGFEQYF.

The chain combines TRBV10-3 with TRBJ2-7; D remains unclear. Between the trimmed V and J ends, which lost 3 bases and 3 bases, there was a span of 12 bases. In germline, CDR1 is ENHRY, CDR2 SYGVKD. CDR3 length equals 14 residues. This chain's CDR3 is CAISEGESYYEQYF. The CDR3 DNA is TGTGCCATCAGTGAAGGAGAGTCCTACTACGAGCAGTACTTC.